The 4 T cell receptor beta chains reported below all come from one sample, sequenced in a study of blood T cell repertoires in COVID-19. Sequencing was performed with immunoSEQ multiplex PCR; in TCRdb, only in-frame clones are kept and a portion is missing. This sample yields about 490,000 clones, of which 70% to 90% are seen a single time; approximately 2.9% belongs to the top ten. Input material: peripheral blood. These receptors were collected from a human donor in a cohort sampled during active COVID-19.

The V and J genes are TRBV19 and TRBJ2-7; 7 nucleotides line up with TRBD2. In germline, CDR1 is LNHDA, CDR2 SQIVND (reference sequence). V dropped 5 bases and J dropped 2; count of bases not matched to a gene: 9. The CDR3 consists of 15 residues. The DNA for the CDR3 is TGTGCCAGTAGTGGGAGGGACGGCGTCCCCTACGAGCAGTACTTC. It encodes CASSGRDGVPYEQYF. Variable domain in full (rest from reference TRBV19 and TRBJ2-7): DGGITQSPKYLFRKEGQNVTLSCEQNLNHDAMYWYRQDPGQGLRLIYYSQIVNDFQKGDIAEGYSVSREKKESFPLTVTSAQKNPTAFYLCASSGRDGVPYEQYFGPGTRLTVT.

This chain uses TRBV20-1 with TRBJ1-6; perhaps TRBD1 as D (5 bases). V lost 3 bases and J lost 0, with 12 bases in between. The CDR3 has 16 residues. The germline V gene has CDR1 DFQATT and CDR2 SNEGSKA (reference sequence). CDR3 nucleotides: TGCAGTGCTAGTGGGGCGGGGAGCTCCTATAATTCACCCCTCCACTTT. It translates to CSASGAGSSYNSPLHF.

This clone has just a few counts. V and J are TRBV18 and TRBJ1-6; no clear D. The germline V and J ends were trimmed by 3 bases and 9 bases, with 24 bases remaining between them. Germline V gene lookup returns CDR1 KGHSH and CDR2 LQKENI. This CDR3 is 18 amino acids long. Here the CDR3 reads CASSPFPQSGSSGSPLHF. Here the CDR3 DNA reads TGTGCCAGCTCACCCTTCCCTCAGTCCGGGTCGAGCGGTTCACCCCTCCACTTT.

The V call is TRBV18, the J call TRBJ1-1; the D is unclear. The V end lost 1 base, the J end lost 8 bases, and 11 bases lay between the germline ends. The CDR3 extends over 13 amino acids. CDR1 KGHSH and CDR2 LQKENI come from the germline V gene. For the CDR3, the DNA is TGTGCCAGCTCACCACAGAGGGAGGGAGAAGCTTTCTTT. Its translation is CASSPQREGEAFF. Complete variable domain (other parts from reference TRBV18 and TRBJ1-1): NAGVMQNPRHLVRRRGQEARLRCSPMKGHSHVYWYRQLPEEGLKFMVYLQKENIIDESGMPKERFSAEFPKEGPSILRIQQVVRGDSAAYFCASSPQREGEAFFGQGTRLTVV.